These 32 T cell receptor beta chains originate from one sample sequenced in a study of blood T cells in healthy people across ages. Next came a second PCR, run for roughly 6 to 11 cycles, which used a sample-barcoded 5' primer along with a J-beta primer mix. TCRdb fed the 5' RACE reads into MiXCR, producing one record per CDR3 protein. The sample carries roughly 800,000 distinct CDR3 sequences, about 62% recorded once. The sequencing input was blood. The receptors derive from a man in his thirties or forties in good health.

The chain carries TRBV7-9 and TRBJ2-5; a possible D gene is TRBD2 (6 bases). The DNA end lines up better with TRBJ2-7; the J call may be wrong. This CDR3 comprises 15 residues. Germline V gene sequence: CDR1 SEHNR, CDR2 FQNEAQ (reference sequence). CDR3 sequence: CASSFLTWGVGEQYF. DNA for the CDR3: TGTGCCAGCAGCTTCCTAACATGGGGGGTTGGCGAGCAGTACTTC.

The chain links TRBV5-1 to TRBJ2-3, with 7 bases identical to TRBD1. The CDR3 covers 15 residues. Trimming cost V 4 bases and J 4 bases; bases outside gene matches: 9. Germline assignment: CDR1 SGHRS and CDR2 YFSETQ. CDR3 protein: CASSGDSRRADTQYF. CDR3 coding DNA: TGCGCCAGCAGCGGGGACAGCCGCCGAGCAGATACGCAGTATTTT.

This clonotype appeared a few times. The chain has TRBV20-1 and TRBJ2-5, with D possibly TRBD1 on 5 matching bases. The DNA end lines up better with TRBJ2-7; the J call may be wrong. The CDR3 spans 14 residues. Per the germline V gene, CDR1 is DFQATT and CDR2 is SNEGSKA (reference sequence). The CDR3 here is CSARSTVSKNEQYF. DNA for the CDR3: TGCAGTGCTAGGTCGACAGTATCTAAGAACGAGCAGTACTTC.

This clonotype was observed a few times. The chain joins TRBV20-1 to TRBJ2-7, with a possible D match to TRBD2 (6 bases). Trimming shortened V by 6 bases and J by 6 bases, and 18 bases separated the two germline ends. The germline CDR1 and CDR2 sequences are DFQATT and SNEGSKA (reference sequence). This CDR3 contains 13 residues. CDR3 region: CSANGLISAEQYF. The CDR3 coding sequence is TGCAGTGCAAACGGACTAATCTCGGCCGAGCAGTACTTC.

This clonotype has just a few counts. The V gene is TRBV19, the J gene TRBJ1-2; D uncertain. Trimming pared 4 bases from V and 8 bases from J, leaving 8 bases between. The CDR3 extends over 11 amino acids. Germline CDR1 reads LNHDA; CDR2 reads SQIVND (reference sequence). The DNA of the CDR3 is TGTGCCAGTAGTACCATATCGGGCTACACCTTC. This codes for CASSTISGYTF.

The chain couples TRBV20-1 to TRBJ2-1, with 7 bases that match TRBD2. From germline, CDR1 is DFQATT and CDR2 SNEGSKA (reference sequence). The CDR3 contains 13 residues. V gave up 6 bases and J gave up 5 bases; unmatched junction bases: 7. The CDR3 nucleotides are TGCAGTGCCCGGGGGGATCGGGACAATGAGCAGTTCTTC. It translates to CSARGDRDNEQFF.

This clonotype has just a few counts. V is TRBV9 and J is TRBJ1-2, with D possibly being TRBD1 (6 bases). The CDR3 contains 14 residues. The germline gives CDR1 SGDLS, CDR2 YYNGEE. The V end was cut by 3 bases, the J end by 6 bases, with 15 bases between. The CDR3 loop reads CASSGNRAGNGYTF. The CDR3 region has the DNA TGTGCCAGCAGCGGCAACAGGGCTGGCAATGGCTACACCTTC.

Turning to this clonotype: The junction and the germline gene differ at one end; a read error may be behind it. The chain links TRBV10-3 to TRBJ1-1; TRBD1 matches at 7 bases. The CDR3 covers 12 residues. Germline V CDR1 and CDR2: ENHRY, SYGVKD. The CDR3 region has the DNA TGTGCCGTCAGGGGGGTGAACACTGAAGCTTTCTTT. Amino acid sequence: CAVRGVNTEAFF.

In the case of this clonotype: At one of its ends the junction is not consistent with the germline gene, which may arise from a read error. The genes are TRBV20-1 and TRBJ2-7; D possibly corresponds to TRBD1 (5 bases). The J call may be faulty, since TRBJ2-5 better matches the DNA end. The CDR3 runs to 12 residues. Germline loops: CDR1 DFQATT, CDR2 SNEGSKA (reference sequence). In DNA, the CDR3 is TGTAGTGTCCAGGGTGGGCTGGAGACCCAGTACTTC. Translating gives CSVQGGLETQYF.

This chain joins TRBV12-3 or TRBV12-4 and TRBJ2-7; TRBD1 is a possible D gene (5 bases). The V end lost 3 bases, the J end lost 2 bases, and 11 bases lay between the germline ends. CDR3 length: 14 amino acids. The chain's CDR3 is CASSFTGSPYEQYF. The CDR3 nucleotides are TGTGCCAGCAGTTTTACAGGAAGTCCCTACGAGCAGTACTTC.

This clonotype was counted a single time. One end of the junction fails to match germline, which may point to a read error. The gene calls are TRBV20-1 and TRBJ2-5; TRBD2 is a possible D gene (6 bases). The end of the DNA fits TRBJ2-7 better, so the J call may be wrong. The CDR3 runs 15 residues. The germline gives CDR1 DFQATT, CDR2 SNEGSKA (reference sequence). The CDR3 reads CSARGFGGVINEQYF. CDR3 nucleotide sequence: TGCAGTGCGAGAGGATTCGGCGGGGTGATTAACGAGCAGTACTTC.

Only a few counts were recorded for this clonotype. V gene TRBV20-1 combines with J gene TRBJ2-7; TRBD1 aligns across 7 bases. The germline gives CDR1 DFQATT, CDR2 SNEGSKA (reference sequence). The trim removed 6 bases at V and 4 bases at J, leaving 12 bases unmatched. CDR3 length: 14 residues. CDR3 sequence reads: CSARLPGQLYEQYF. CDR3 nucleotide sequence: TGCAGTGCCCGTTTACCGGGACAGCTATACGAGCAGTACTTC.

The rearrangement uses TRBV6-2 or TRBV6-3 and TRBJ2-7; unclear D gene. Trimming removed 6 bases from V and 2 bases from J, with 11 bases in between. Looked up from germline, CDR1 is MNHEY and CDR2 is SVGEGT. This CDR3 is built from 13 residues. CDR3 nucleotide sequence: TGTGCCAGCAGGAACGACGCAGCCTACGAGCAGTACTTC. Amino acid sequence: CASRNDAAYEQYF.

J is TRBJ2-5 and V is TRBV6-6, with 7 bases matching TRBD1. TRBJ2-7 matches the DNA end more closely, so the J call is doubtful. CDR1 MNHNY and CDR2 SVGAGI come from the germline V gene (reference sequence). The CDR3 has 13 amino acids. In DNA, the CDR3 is TGTGCCAGCAGCTGGGACAGCAACTACGAGCAGTACTTC. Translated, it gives CASSWDSNYEQYF.

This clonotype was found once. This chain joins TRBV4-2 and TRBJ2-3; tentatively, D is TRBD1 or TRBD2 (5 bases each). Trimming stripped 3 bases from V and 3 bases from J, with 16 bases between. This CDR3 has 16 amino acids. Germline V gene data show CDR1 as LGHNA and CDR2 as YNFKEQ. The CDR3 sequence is CASSHRGGSGTDTQYF. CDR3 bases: TGTGCCAGCAGCCATAGGGGCGGGTCTGGGACAGATACGCAGTATTTT.

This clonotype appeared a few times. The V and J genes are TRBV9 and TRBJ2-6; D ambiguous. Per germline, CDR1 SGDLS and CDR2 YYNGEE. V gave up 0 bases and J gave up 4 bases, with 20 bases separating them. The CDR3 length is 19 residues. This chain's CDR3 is CASSVATAVKFSGANVLTF. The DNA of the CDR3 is TGTGCCAGCAGCGTAGCTACGGCGGTAAAGTTCTCCGGGGCCAACGTCCTGACTTTC.

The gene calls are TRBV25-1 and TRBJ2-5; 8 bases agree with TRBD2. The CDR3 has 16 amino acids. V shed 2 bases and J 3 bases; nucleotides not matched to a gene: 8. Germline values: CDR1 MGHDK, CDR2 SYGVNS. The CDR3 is CASSEGHYSGKETQYF. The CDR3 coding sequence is TGTGCCAGCAGTGAAGGCCATTATAGCGGGAAAGAGACCCAGTACTTC. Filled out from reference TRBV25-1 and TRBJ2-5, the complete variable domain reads EADIYQTPRYLVIGTGKKITLECSQTMGHDKMYWYQQDPGMELHLIHYSYGVNSTEKGDLSSESTVSRIRTEHFPLTLESARPSHTSQYLCASSEGHYSGKETQYFGPGTRLLVL.

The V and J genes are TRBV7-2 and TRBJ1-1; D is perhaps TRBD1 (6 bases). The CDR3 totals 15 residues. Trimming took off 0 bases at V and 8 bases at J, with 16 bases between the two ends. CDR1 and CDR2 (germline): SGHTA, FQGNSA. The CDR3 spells CASSLALEGEGEAFF. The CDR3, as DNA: TGTGCCAGCAGCTTAGCGCTTGAGGGGGAGGGGGAAGCTTTCTTT.

CDR3 bases: TGCAGTGCGCGAGGGGATCGACAGTCTCTGAACACTGAAGCTTTCTTT. Amino acid sequence: CSARGDRQSLNTEAFF. V is TRBV20-1 and J is TRBJ1-1; possible D gene TRBD1, 5 bases. CDR1 and CDR2 from the germline V gene are DFQATT and SNEGSKA (reference sequence). The CDR3 is made up of 16 amino acids. V gave up 6 bases and J gave up 0 bases, with 20 bases separating them.

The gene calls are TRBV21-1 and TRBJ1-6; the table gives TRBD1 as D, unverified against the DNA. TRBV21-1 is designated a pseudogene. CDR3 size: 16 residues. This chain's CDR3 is CASSPQDRGPGSPLHF. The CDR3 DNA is TGTGCCAGCAGCCCACAGGACAGGGGGCCTGGTTCACCCCTCCACTTT.

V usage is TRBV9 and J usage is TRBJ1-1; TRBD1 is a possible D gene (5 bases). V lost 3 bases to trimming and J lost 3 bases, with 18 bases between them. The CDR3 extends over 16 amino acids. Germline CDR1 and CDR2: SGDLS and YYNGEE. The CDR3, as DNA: TGTGCCAGCAGCGAGGGGAGAGGGAGGGCGGACACTGAAGCTTTCTTT. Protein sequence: CASSEGRGRADTEAFF.

As DNA, the CDR3 is TGTGCCAGCAGTTCCCAGGTCGCGGGTCAGCCCCAGCATTTT. This sequence encodes CASSSQVAGQPQHF. This rearrangement joins TRBV12-3 or TRBV12-4 to TRBJ1-5, with D uncertain. V lost 4 bases to trimming and J lost 6 bases, with 13 bases between them. The length of the CDR3 is 14 residues.

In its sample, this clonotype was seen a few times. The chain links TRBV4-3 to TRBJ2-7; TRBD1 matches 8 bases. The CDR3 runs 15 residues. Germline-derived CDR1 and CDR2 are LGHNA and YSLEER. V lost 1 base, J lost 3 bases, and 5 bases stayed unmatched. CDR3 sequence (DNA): TGCGCCAGCAGCCAAGGACAGGGGAGGCTCTACGAGCAGTACTTC. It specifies CASSQGQGRLYEQYF.

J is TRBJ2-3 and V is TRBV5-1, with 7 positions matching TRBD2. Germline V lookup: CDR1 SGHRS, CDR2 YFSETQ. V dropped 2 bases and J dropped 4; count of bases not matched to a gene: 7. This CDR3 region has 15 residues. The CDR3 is CASSFSAGVPDTQYF. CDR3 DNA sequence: TGCGCCAGCAGCTTCAGTGCGGGAGTCCCAGATACGCAGTATTTT.

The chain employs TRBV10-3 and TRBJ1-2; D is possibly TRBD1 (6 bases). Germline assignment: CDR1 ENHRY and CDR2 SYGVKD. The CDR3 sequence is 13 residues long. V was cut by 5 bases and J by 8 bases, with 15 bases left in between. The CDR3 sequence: CAISRTAQEGYTF. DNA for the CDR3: TGTGCCATCAGTCGGACAGCTCAAGAAGGCTACACCTTC.

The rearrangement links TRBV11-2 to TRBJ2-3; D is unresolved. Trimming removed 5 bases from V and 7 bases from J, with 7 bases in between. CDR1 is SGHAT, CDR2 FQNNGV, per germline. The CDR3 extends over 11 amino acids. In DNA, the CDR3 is TGTGCCAGCAGCCGGCCCCATACGCAGTATTTT. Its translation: CASSRPHTQYF.

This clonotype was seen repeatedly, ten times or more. The CDR3 nucleotides read TGCAGTGCGCCCCGGAGCGGGAACATTCAGTACTTC. As protein: CSAPRSGNIQYF. The V and J genes are TRBV20-1 and TRBJ2-4; possibly TRBD2 for D (6 bases). The CDR3 is made up of 12 amino acids. Trimming shortened V by 6 bases and J by 7 bases, and 13 bases separated the two germline ends. CDR1 is DFQATT, CDR2 SNEGSKA, per germline (reference sequence).

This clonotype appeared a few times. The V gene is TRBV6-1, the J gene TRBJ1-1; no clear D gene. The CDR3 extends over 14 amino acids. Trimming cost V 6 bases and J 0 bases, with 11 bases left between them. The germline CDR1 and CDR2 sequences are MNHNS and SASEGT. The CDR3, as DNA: TGTGCCAGCAGATTCAGCGTCATGAACACTGAAGCTTTCTTT. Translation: CASRFSVMNTEAFF.

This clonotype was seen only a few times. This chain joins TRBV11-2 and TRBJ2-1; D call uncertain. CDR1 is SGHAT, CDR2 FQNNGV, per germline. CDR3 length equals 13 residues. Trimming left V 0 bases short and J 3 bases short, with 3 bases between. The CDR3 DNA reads TGTGCCAGCAGCTTAGATATCTACAATGAGCAGTTCTTC. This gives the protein CASSLDIYNEQFF.

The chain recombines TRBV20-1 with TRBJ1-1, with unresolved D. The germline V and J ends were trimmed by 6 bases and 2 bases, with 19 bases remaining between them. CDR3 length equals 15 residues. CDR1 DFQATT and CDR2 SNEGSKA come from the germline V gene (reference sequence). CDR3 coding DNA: TGCAGTGCAAGACTCCGTAATCGACCCAACACTGAAGCTTTCTTT. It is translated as CSARLRNRPNTEAFF.

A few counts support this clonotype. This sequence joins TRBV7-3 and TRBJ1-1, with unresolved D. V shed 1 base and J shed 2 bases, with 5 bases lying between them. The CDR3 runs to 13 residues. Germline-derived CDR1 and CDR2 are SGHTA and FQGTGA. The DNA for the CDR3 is TGTGCCAGCAGCTTAAGCGACAACACTGAAGCTTTCTTT. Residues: CASSLSDNTEAFF.

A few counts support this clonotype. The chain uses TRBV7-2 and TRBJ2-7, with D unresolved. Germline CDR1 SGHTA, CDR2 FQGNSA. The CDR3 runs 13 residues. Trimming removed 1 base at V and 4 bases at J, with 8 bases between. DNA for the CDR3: TGTGCCAGCAGCTTAGAAACAGTTTACGAGCAGTACTTC. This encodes CASSLETVYEQYF.